Listed here are 28 T cell receptor beta chains from one sample, sequenced in a study of blood T cell repertoires in COVID-19. Sequenced by immunoSEQ multiplex PCR; TCRdb stores in-frame clones only, minus some. This table holds about 280,000 clones, 65% to 90% found once. Sequencing was performed on peripheral blood. These receptors were obtained from a man in his fifties with active or convalescent COVID-19.

The chain links TRBV19 to TRBJ2-1; 13 bases are shared with TRBD2. The ends lost 0 bases at V and 2 bases at J; junction bases unmatched: 1. The CDR3 has 17 residues. Germline CDR1 and CDR2: LNHDA and SQIVND (reference sequence). For the CDR3, the DNA is TGTGCCAGTAGTATAGAGGGGACTAGCGGGGCCTACAATGAGCAGTTCTTC. It is translated as CASSIEGTSGAYNEQFF.

This sequence joins TRBV3-1 (or the pseudogene TRBV3-2) and TRBJ2-3; 7 bases line up with TRBD1. The CDR3 totals 16 residues. J gave up 2 bases and V 3 bases, and 8 bases lay outside the gene matches. From germline, CDR1 is LGHDT and CDR2 YNNKEL (reference sequence). DNA of the CDR3: TGTGCCAGCAGCCACGGACCGACAGGGCTCACAGATACGCAGTATTTT. This sequence encodes CASSHGPTGLTDTQYF.

The V and J genes are TRBV21-1 and TRBJ2-1; the table's TRBD2 call for D was not verified on the DNA. TRBV21-1 is described as a pseudogene. The CDR3 extends over 15 amino acids. CDR3 coding DNA: TGTGCCAGCTCCATGCTAAGCGGGAGGGCCGATGAGCAGTTCTTC. As protein: CASSMLSGRADEQFF.

The table lists this clone with many counts. CDR3 residues: CASGSGTSGYNEQFF. The CDR3 nucleotides are TGTGCCAGCGGCTCCGGGACTAGCGGTTACAATGAGCAGTTCTTC. V gene TRBV28 combines with J gene TRBJ2-1; 11 bases are a match to TRBD2. V was pared by 8 bases and J by 4 bases, with 7 bases of the junction left unmatched. CDR1 and CDR2 (germline): MDHEN, SYDVKM. This CDR3 is built from 15 residues.

V and J are TRBV3-1 (or the pseudogene TRBV3-2) and TRBJ1-2; TRBD1 might be the D (5 bases). Looked up from germline, CDR1 is LGHDT and CDR2 is YNNKEL (reference sequence). The CDR3 spans 13 residues. V was shortened by 7 bases and J by 2 bases, with 11 bases between the two germline ends. This CDR3 reads CASTAAGNYGYTF. The CDR3 DNA reads as TGTGCCAGCACGGCCGCAGGGAACTATGGCTACACCTTC.

This clone showed up just a few times. This sequence joins TRBV12-3 or TRBV12-4 and TRBJ1-4; 7 nucleotides line up with TRBD1. CDR3 length: 13 amino acids. V was pared by 3 bases and J by 16 bases, with 11 bases of the junction left unmatched. The CDR3 sequence: CASSFGRTGYQFF. The CDR3 DNA reads TGTGCCAGCAGTTTTGGGCGGACAGGTTATCAGTTTTTT.

The chain combines TRBV9 with TRBJ2-5; maybe TRBD1 (6 bases). V was shortened by 4 bases and J by 1 base, with 20 bases between the two germline ends. Germline V gene lookup returns CDR1 SGDLS and CDR2 YYNGEE. The CDR3 contains 17 residues. Written as DNA, the CDR3 is TGTGCCAGCAGCCGCGGGCTTCGACAGGCAAGCCAAGAGACCCAGTACTTC. This gives the protein CASSRGLRQASQETQYF. The entire variable domain, with the rest obtained from reference TRBV9 and TRBJ2-5, is as follows: DSGVTQTPKHLITATGQRVTLRCSPRSGDLSVYWYQQSLDQGLQFLIQYYNGEERAKGNILERFSAQQFPDLHSELNLSSLELGDSALYFCASSRGLRQASQETQYFGPGTRLLVL.

The V call is TRBV6-5, the J call TRBJ2-3; D gene ambiguous. CDR3 length equals 14 residues. Trimming cost V 2 bases and J 0 bases, with 6 bases left between them. Germline lookup yields CDR1 MNHEY and CDR2 SVGAGI. CDR3: CASSYLGSTDTQYF. The CDR3 coding sequence is TGTGCCAGCAGTTACCTGGGCAGCACAGATACGCAGTATTTT.

This clone is labeled as medium-sized. The rearrangement joins TRBV5-1 to TRBJ2-7; no reliable D call. Germline V gene sequence: CDR1 SGHRS, CDR2 YFSETQ. Trimming left V 4 bases short and J 4 bases short, with 15 bases between. The CDR3 extends over 14 amino acids. CDR3 sequence reads: CASSLPDTSYEQYF. The CDR3 nucleotides are TGCGCCAGCAGCCTCCCAGACACCTCATACGAGCAGTACTTC.

This rearrangement joins TRBV19 to TRBJ2-4; TRBD2 might be the D (6 bases). Between the trimmed V and J ends, which lost 6 bases and 0 bases, there was a span of 18 bases. Germline values: CDR1 LNHDA, CDR2 SQIVND (reference sequence). The CDR3 is 17 residues long. The CDR3, as DNA: TGTGCCAGTAGGGGGTCGACTAGTTATCGAGCCAAAAACATTCAGTACTTC. It is translated as CASRGSTSYRAKNIQYF.

The chain employs TRBV27 and TRBJ1-2; no firm D call. Germline CDR1 is MNHEY and CDR2 is SMNVEV (reference sequence). Trimming took 8 bases from V and 2 from J, leaving 9 bases between them. The CDR3 contains 12 residues. CDR3 region: CASGRENYGYTF. The DNA for the CDR3 is TGTGCCAGCGGAAGGGAGAACTATGGCTACACCTTC.

Written as DNA, the CDR3 is TGTGCCAGCAGCTCGTCAACAGGGTCCTACGAGCAGTACTTC. As protein: CASSSSTGSYEQYF. This sequence joins TRBV7-8 and TRBJ2-7, with D possibly TRBD1 on 6 matching bases. Trimming stripped 4 bases from V and 1 base from J, with 11 bases between. The CDR3 covers 14 residues. Germline loops: CDR1 SGHVS, CDR2 FQNEAQ.

This clone occurred a few times. This chain uses TRBV21-1 with TRBJ2-2; the table assigns TRBD2, which was not confirmed against the DNA. TRBV21-1 is recorded as a pseudogene. There are 21 residues in the CDR3. Here the CDR3 reads CASSKARWASGRNTNTGELFF. DNA of the CDR3: TGTGCCAGCAGCAAAGCCCGATGGGCTAGCGGGAGGAATACGAACACCGGGGAGCTGTTTTTT.

The gene calls are TRBV4-1 and TRBJ2-5; 8 bases fit TRBD2. The length of the CDR3 is 15 residues. V shed 4 bases and J 4 bases; nucleotides not matched to a gene: 8. Germline CDR1 reads MGHRA; CDR2 reads YSYEKL. The CDR3 region has the DNA TGCGCCAGCAGCCTGGGGACTAGGGCAGCAGAGACCCAGTACTTC. Residues: CASSLGTRAAETQYF.

The J gene is TRBJ1-1, the V gene TRBV2; D possibly corresponds to TRBD1 (6 bases). V lost 0 bases and J 1 base, leaving 6 bases between the germline ends. CDR3 length equals 14 residues. CDR1 SNHLY and CDR2 FYNNEI come from the germline V gene. The CDR3 loop reads CASSEARGNTEAFF. The CDR3 bases are TGTGCCAGCAGTGAAGCCAGGGGGAACACTGAAGCTTTCTTT.

This CDR3 reads CASGPDRGGPGELFF. In nucleotides, the CDR3 is TGTGCTAGTGGCCCCGACAGGGGAGGCCCCGGGGAGCTGTTTTTT. This sequence joins TRBV12-5 and TRBJ2-2; the match to TRBD1 covers 8 bases. V lost 6 bases and J lost 6; bases outside the gene matches: 9. Germline loops: CDR1 LGHNT, CDR2 FRNRAP. The CDR3 length is 15 residues.

The rearrangement links TRBV7-2 to TRBJ2-7; TRBD1 is a possible D gene (7 bases). Germline CDR1 SGHTA, CDR2 FQGNSA. V was pared by 4 bases and J by 7 bases, with 20 bases between. The CDR3 extends over 15 amino acids. The CDR3 DNA reads TGTGCCAGCAGCTCCGGGGGACAGACGGCAAGGGAGCAGTACTTC. It codes for CASSSGGQTAREQYF.

This chain uses TRBV6-5 with TRBJ1-1; 8 bases are shared with TRBD1. The length of the CDR3 is 15 residues. Germline CDR1 reads MNHEY; CDR2 reads SVGAGI. Germline trimming cut 6 bases from V and 1 base from J; bases unmatched to any gene: 7. CDR3 DNA sequence: TGTGCCAGCAGAGCCTTAGACAGGGGGAACACTGAAGCTTTCTTT. It encodes CASRALDRGNTEAFF.

As for this clone: Other DNA sequences of this sample code for an identical CDR3. V is TRBV6-5 and J is TRBJ2-7; TRBD2 aligns across 9 bases. This CDR3 spans 15 amino acids. Per the germline V gene, CDR1 is MNHEY and CDR2 is SVGAGI. The V segment lost 2 bases and the J segment 0 bases; nucleotides outside the gene matches: 2. CDR3 DNA: TGTGCCAGCAGTTACCTTAGCGGGAGCTCCTACGAGCAGTACTTC. Protein product: CASSYLSGSSYEQYF.

The chain uses TRBV6-5 and TRBJ2-2, with TRBD2 as a possible D gene (5 bases). CDR1 is MNHEY and CDR2 is SVGAGI in the germline V gene. CDR3 length: 14 residues. Trimming removed 5 bases from V and 6 bases from J, with 13 bases in between. CDR3 nucleotides: TGTGCCAGCAGTCCCACTAGTTTCTCCGGGGAGCTGTTTTTT. Translating it yields CASSPTSFSGELFF.

The chain joins TRBV6-6 to TRBJ2-7, with 13 bases that match TRBD2. Germline V lookup: CDR1 MNHNY, CDR2 SVGAGI (reference sequence). The CDR3 totals 15 residues. Trimming removed 6 bases from V and 2 bases from J; junction bases left unmatched: 4. The CDR3 nucleotides read TGTGCCAGCAGGAGAGGGACTAGCGGGGCCTACGAGCAGTACTTC. Translating gives CASRRGTSGAYEQYF.

The rearrangement links TRBV7-3 to TRBJ2-1, with D possibly matching TRBD2 (6 bases). Germline-derived CDR1 and CDR2 are SGHTA and FQGTGA. This CDR3 has 15 amino acids. V lost 3 bases, J lost 3 bases, and 12 bases lay in between. The CDR3: CASSLGLTGYNEQFF. DNA for the CDR3: TGTGCCAGCAGCTTGGGACTTACTGGCTACAATGAGCAGTTCTTC. Variable domain in full (rest from reference TRBV7-3 and TRBJ2-1): GAGVSQTPSNKVTEKGKYVELRCDPISGHTALYWYRQSLGQGPEFLIYFQGTGAADDSGLPNDRFFAVRPEGSVSTLKIQRTERGDSAVYLCASSLGLTGYNEQFFGPGTRLTVL.

The rearrangement joins TRBV7-6 to TRBJ1-1; a possible D gene is TRBD1 (6 bases). This CDR3 contains 15 residues. V shed 5 bases and J shed 0 bases, with 13 bases lying between them. Germline lookup yields CDR1 SGHVS and CDR2 FNYEAQ. In nucleotides, the CDR3 is TGTGCCAGCAGCCCCGGGACACCCATGAACACTGAAGCTTTCTTT. Amino acid sequence: CASSPGTPMNTEAFF.

The V call is TRBV4-3, the J call TRBJ1-1; no firm D call. The germline V gene encodes CDR1 LGHNA and CDR2 YSLEER. This CDR3 has 15 residues. Trimming shortened V by 4 bases and J by 5 bases, and 17 bases separated the two germline ends. The DNA of the CDR3 is TGCGCCAGCAGCCCGACACCTGGCCCAGGAACTGAAGCTTTCTTT. Translated: CASSPTPGPGTEAFF.

J is TRBJ2-3 and V is TRBV4-2; 8 bases agree with TRBD2. This CDR3 comprises 15 residues. Trimming took 2 bases from V and 5 from J; bases not matched to a gene: 6. Germline V gives CDR1 LGHNA, CDR2 YNFKEQ. In DNA, the CDR3 is TGTGCCAGCAGCCAATTAAGTAGCGGGATAGATACGCAGTATTTT. It yields the protein CASSQLSSGIDTQYF.

This chain links TRBV5-1 with TRBJ1-5; tentatively, D is TRBD1 (6 bases). CDR1 is SGHRS, CDR2 YFSETQ, per germline. The CDR3 length is 14 residues. The CDR3 DNA reads TGCCCCCCCCGCGAGGGGGGGGGCAATCAGCCCCAGCATTTT. As protein: CPPREGGGNQPQHF.

The chain uses TRBV6-2 or TRBV6-3 and TRBJ1-2; 8 nucleotides match TRBD1. With 2 bases clipped from V and 6 bases from J, the junction kept 5 bases outside the gene matches. Germline assignment: CDR1 MNHEY and CDR2 SVGEGT. The CDR3 length is 14 residues. CDR3 sequence reads: CASSYAQGADGYTF. DNA for the CDR3: TGTGCCAGCAGTTACGCCCAGGGGGCTGATGGCTACACCTTC.

This clone was seen only a few times. The V gene is TRBV5-4, the J gene TRBJ1-1; 11 positions agree with TRBD1. V shed 4 bases and J 1 base; nucleotides not matched to a gene: 6. Germline V gene sequence: CDR1 SGHNT, CDR2 YYREEE (reference sequence). This CDR3 has 16 amino acids. Written as DNA, the CDR3 is TGTGCCAGCAGCCGAATCGGACAGGGGGCGAACACTGAAGCTTTCTTT. This encodes CASSRIGQGANTEAFF.